This T cell receptor (beta chain) came from a study of prognosis after radiotherapy for stage I lung cancer. Background on the study: The authors enrolled stage I non-small cell lung cancer patients between early 2018 and January 2019.

Amplification of the TCR beta CDR3 (from genomic DNA) was done by two-round multiplex PCR. Individual primers that were specific to each TRBV and TRBJ gene served in first-round PCR. In TCRdb, the multiplex PCR reads were re-called with MiXCR into one record per CDR3 protein. The repertoire consists of around 20,000 distinct CDR3 sequences, with around 52% occurring once and the leading ten covering about 25%. The clonotype comes from a donor older than 45 with non-small cell lung cancer. The material sequenced was PBMCs, taken before or after stereotactic body radiation therapy (not recorded which).

CDR3 sequence reads: CASSQDKFEARDTQYF. The CDR3 region has the DNA TGCGCCAGCAGCCAAGATAAATTCGAGGCACGGGATACGCAGTATTTT. The chain uses TRBV4-1 and TRBJ2-3; no reliable D call. Germline V gene data show CDR1 as MGHRA and CDR2 as YSYEKL. This CDR3 comprises 16 residues. Between the trimmed V and J ends, which lost 0 bases and 6 bases, there was a span of 16 bases.